This TCR beta chain was profiled in a study of blood T cell repertoires in COVID-19. On the study more broadly: PBMCs, B-cell-depleted T cells, or T cells were the source of the cDNA or gDNA that made up the material.

Germline values: CDR1 SGHNT, CDR2 YENEEA. The CDR3 is 15 residues long. Trimming stripped 5 bases from V and 3 bases from J, with 16 bases between. The table came from immunoSEQ multiplex PCR; TCRdb's copy has only in-frame clones and leaves some out. The repertoire holds hundreds of thousands of clones, around 88% seen once, with approximately 6.2% in the top ten. The J gene is TRBJ2-5, the V gene TRBV11-3, with D perhaps TRBD1 (6 bases). The sequenced sample consisted of peripheral blood. The TCR originated in a woman at least 80 years old with COVID-19, enrolled during active disease. This CDR3 is CASSQQGLLEETQYF. CDR3 nucleotides: TGTGCCAGCAGCCAACAGGGTCTGTTGGAAGAGACCCAGTACTTC.